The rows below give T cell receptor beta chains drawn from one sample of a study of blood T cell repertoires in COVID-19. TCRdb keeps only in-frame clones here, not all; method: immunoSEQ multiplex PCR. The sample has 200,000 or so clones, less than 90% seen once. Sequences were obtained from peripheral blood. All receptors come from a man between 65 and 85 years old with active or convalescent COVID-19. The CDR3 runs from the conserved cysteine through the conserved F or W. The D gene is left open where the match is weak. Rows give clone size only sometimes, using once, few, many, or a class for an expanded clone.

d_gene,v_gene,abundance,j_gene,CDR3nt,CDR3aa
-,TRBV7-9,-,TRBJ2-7,TGTGCCAGCAGCCCTACTCAGGGTTTCTACGCCTACGAGCAGTACTTC,CASSPTQGFYAYEQYF
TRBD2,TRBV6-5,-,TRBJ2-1,TGTGCCAGCAGTTACGGGGAGACTAGCTGGAATGAGCAGTTCTTC,CASSYGETSWNEQFF
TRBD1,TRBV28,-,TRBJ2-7,TGTGCCAGCAGTTTTGTGGACAGGGTCTACGAGCAGTACTTC,CASSFVDRVYEQYF
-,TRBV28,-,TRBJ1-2,TGTGCCAGCAGTTCGGAGAGCTTCTATGGCTACACCTTC,CASSSESFYGYTF
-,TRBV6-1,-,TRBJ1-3,TGTGCCAGCAGTGAACAGGGTCGAGTACCCGGAAACACCATATATTTT,CASSEQGRVPGNTIYF
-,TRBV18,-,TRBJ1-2,TGTGCCAGCTCACCTGCTACGGCCGGGACACACTATGGCTACACCTTC,CASSPATAGTHYGYTF
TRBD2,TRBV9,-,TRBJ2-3,TGTGCCAGCAGCCCAAGCATTGGGAGCGGGGCAGATACGCAGTATTTT,CASSPSIGSGADTQYF
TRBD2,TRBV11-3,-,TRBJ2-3,TGTGCCAGCAGCTCCAGTTTCCGGGGGGGGTTAAGCACAGATACGCAGTATTTT,CASSSSFRGGLSTDTQYF
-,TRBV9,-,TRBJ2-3,TGTGCCAGCAGCGGACCTAGCCCAGATACGCAGTATTTT,CASSGPSPDTQYF
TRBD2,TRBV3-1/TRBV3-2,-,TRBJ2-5,TGTGCCAGCAGCCTCGGGACTAGCGGGGGGGACCAAGAGACCCAGTACTTC,CASSLGTSGGDQETQYF
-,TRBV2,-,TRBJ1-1,TGTGCCACCACGACAAACACTGAAGCTTTCTTT,CATTTNTEAFF
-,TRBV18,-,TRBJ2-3,TGTGCCAGCTCACTAGGGACTAGCACAGATACGCAGTATTTT,CASSLGTSTDTQYF
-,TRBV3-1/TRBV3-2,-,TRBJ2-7,TGTGCCAGCAGCCCTGCGACAGGTCCTACACCCTACGAGCAGTACTTC,CASSPATGPTPYEQYF
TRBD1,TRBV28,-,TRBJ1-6,TGTGCCACCAAGGCCCTGGACAGGGGGTTCCATAATTCACCCCTCCACTTT,CATKALDRGFHNSPLHF
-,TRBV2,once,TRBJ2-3,TGTGCCAGCAGTGAGCTCGGGACTAGCACAGATACGCAGTATTTT,CASSELGTSTDTQYF
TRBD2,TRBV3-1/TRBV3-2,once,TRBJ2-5,TGTGCCAGCAGCCAAATCCTTTCGGGAGGACAAGAGACCCAGTACTTC,CASSQILSGGQETQYF
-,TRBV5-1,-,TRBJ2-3,TGCGCCAGCAGCCGTATGACAGATACGCAGTATTTT,CASSRMTDTQYF
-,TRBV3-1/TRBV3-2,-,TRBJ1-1,TGTGCCAGCAGCCAAGCTTGGAAGGGCGGGTCTGAAGCTTTCTTT,CASSQAWKGGSEAFF
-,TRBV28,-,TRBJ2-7,TGTGCCAGCAGGTTCGAACACTCCTACGAGCAGTACTTC,CASRFEHSYEQYF
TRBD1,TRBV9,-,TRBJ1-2,TGTGCCAGCAGCGTAGGAGGGACAGAAAACTATGGCTACACCTTC,CASSVGGTENYGYTF
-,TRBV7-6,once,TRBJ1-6,TGTGCCAGCAGTCTCCAGGCAGGTCCATTGAATTCACCCCTCCACTTT,CASSLQAGPLNSPLHF
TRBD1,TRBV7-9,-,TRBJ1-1,TGTGCCAGCAGCTTAGGCCCAGGGGGCACTGAAGCTTTCTTT,CASSLGPGGTEAFF
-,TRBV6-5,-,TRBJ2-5,TGTGCCTCCTGCCGGGACACTTACGAGACCCAGTACTTC,CASCRDTYETQYF
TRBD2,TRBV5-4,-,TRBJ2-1,TGTGCCAGCAGCTTGACGGGAGGCAATGAGCAGTTCTTC,CASSLTGGNEQFF
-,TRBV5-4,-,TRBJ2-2,TGTGCCAGCAGCTTCGCGGGTCTAAACACCGGGGAGCTGTTTTTT,CASSFAGLNTGELFF
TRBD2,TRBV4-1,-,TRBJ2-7,TGCGCCAGCAGCCAAGATCCTTGGCTAGCGGGGCGAATTTTC,CASSQDPWLAGRIF
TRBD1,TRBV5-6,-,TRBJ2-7,TGTGCCAGCAGCTTGGGACAGGGGTTCTACGAGCAGTACTTC,CASSLGQGFYEQYF
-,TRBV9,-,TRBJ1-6,TGTGCCAGCAGCGTGAGGGGGAATCGTAATTCACCCCTCCACTTT,CASSVRGNRNSPLHF
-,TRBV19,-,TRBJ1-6,TGTGCCAGCGCGGTACTTGGGGGCAACTATAATTCACCCCTCCACTTT,CASAVLGGNYNSPLHF
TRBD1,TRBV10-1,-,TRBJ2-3,TGCGCCAGCAGTGACACGGACAGGGGCCATAGACGCACAGATACGCAGTATTTT,CASSDTDRGHRRTDTQYF
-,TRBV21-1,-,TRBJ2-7,TGTGCCAGCAGATCAGGGGAAGGGTCCTACGAGCAGTACTTC,CASRSGEGSYEQYF
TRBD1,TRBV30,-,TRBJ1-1,TGTGCCTGGAGTGTATGGGCCGGGACAGGGAACACTGAAGCTTTCTTT,CAWSVWAGTGNTEAFF
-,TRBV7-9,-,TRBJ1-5,TGTGCCAGCAGCTTTGGGTTGAAGGGGTTGGAAAATCAGCCCCAGCATTTT,CASSFGLKGLENQPQHF
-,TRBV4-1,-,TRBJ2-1,TGCGCCAGCAGCCAATCAGGGTCTGCGAATGAGCAGTTCTTC,CASSQSGSANEQFF
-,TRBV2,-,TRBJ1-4,TGTGCCAGCACCGGGACATTGGGTGAAAAACTGTTTTTT,CASTGTLGEKLFF
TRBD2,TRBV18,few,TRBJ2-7,TGTGCCAGCTCATACGGGACTAGCGGGGGGAGACCCTACGAGCAGTACTTC,CASSYGTSGGRPYEQYF
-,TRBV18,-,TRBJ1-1,TGTGCCAGCTCACCAGGGGGCGAGGTTATGGCTTTCTTT,CASSPGGEVMAFF
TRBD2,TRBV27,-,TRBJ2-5,TGTGCCAGCAGCTACTTGGTCGCGGGAGGGAATAAGACCCAGTACTTC,CASSYLVAGGNKTQYF
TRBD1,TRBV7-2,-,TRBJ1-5,TGTGCCAGCAGCTACCGACAGGGGGGACAGCCCCAGCATTTT,CASSYRQGGQPQHF
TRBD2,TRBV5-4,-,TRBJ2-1,TGTGCCAGCAGCCTGTCGAGCGGGAGGGACCCTCAGCAGTTCTTC,CASSLSSGRDPQQFF
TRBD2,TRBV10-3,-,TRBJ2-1,TGTGCCATCAGTGACGGGGGGTTATCTAGCAATGAGCAGTTCTTC,CAISDGGLSSNEQFF
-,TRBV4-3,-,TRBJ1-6,TGCGCCAGCAGCCCAGATAGCTCCTATAATTCACCCCTCCACTTT,CASSPDSSYNSPLHF
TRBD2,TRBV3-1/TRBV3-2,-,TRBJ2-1,TGTGCCAGCAGCCAAGAACTAGCGGGAGGGAATGAGCAGTTCTTC,CASSQELAGGNEQFF
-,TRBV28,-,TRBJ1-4,TGTGCCAGCAGTTTGGGCGGGACCTTCATCCGTAATGAAAAACTGTTTTTT,CASSLGGTFIRNEKLFF
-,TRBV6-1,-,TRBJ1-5,TGTGCCAGCAGTGAAGTGGGGGCAAGCCAGCCCCAGCATTTT,CASSEVGASQPQHF
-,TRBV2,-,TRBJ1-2,TGTGCCAGCCTCCGGTTGGCGGACAGTTATGGCTACACCTTC,CASLRLADSYGYTF
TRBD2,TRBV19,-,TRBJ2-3,TGTGCCAGTAGTATAATCGGAAGCGGGGCCACAGATACGCAGTATTTT,CASSIIGSGATDTQYF
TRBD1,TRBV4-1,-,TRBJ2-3,TGCGCCAGCAGCCAAATACAGGGGAGAGATACGCAGTATTTT,CASSQIQGRDTQYF
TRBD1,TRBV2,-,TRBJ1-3,TGTGCCAGCAGTGGGGACAGGGGGAACTCTGGAAACACCATATATTTT,CASSGDRGNSGNTIYF
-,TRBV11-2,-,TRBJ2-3,TGTGCCAGCAGCCGGACCGCGGGTACAGATACGCAGTATTTT,CASSRTAGTDTQYF
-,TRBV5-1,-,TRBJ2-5,TGCGCCAGCAGCTTGGTGGGGGGTGTAGAGACCCAGTACTTC,CASSLVGGVETQYF
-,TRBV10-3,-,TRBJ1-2,TGTGCCATCAGTGACATGGGGCCTTATGGCTACACCTTC,CAISDMGPYGYTF
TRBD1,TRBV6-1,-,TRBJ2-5,TGTGCCAGCAGTGAAGGGACAGGGATAGAGACCCAGTACTTC,CASSEGTGIETQYF
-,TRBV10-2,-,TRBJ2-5,TGCGCCAGCAGTCCGGACTCGATACAAGAGACCCAGTACTTC,CASSPDSIQETQYF
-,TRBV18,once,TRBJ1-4,TGTGCCAGCTCCCCCGGAGGAGGCGGAGGTGAAAAACTGTTTTTT,CASSPGGGGGEKLFF